These 24 T cell receptor beta chains share one sample of origin, sequenced in a study of T-cell reconstitution after alpha-beta-depleted transplantation in children. Molecular barcoding with unique molecular identifiers was used for the TCRbeta library. TCRdb re-analysed the PCR reads in MiXCR, keeping a single row per CDR3 protein. The data hold about 690,000 distinct CDR3 sequences, with over 15% observed a single time. This specimen was PBMCs from the stem cell graft donor, taken from the stem cell graft. Receptors were obtained from a human donor who donated a stem cell graft to a child with acute myeloid leukemia.

The chain has TRBV4-3 and TRBJ2-3, with D possibly matching TRBD1 (5 bases). The CDR3 sequence is 17 residues long. Germline V gene data show CDR1 as LGHNA and CDR2 as YSLEER. With 2 bases removed from V and 7 bases from J, the gap between germline ends came to 22 bases. Here the CDR3 reads CASSQSGSGAIENTQYF. The CDR3 region has the DNA TGCGCCAGCAGCCAATCGGGCAGTGGGGCCATTGAGAATACGCAGTATTTT.

This chain uses TRBV7-8 with TRBJ2-1; a possible D gene is TRBD1 (5 bases). The germline V and J ends were trimmed by 1 base and 11 bases, with 9 bases remaining between them. This CDR3 spans 12 amino acids. Germline values: CDR1 SGHVS, CDR2 FQNEAQ. CDR3 in amino acids: CASSLVTDKQFF. The CDR3 DNA sequence: TGTGCCAGCAGCTTAGTGACAGACAAGCAGTTCTTC.

This clonotype showed up many times. The chain uses TRBV5-6 and TRBJ1-5; D ambiguous. Germline CDR1 reads SGHDT; CDR2 reads YYEEEE. This CDR3 is 15 amino acids long. V dropped 0 bases and J dropped 3 bases, with 10 bases sitting between them. Here the CDR3 DNA reads TGTGCCAGCAGCTTGGGCCCTACGGCCAATCAGCCCCAGCATTTT. Translation gives CASSLGPTANQPQHF.

In this sample, this clonotype turned up many times. The rearrangement joins TRBV20-1 to TRBJ1-3; D perhaps matches TRBD1 (5 bases). V was cut by 0 bases and J by 0 bases, with 15 bases left in between. Germline V gene sequence: CDR1 DFQATT, CDR2 SNEGSKA (reference sequence). The length of the CDR3 is 17 residues. The CDR3 is CSARDRGRASSGNTIYF. Here the CDR3 DNA reads TGCAGTGCTAGAGATAGGGGCAGGGCAAGCTCTGGAAACACCATATATTTT.

The gene calls are TRBV6-7 and TRBJ2-7, with D possibly being TRBD1 or TRBD2 (5 bases each). TRBV6-7 qualifies as an ORF whose function is uncertain. V lost 6 bases and J 5 bases, leaving 20 bases between the germline ends. The CDR3 sequence is 15 residues long. The CDR3, as DNA: TGTGCCAGCAGGTATTCAATGGGCATGGGGGACGAGCAGTACTTC. This encodes CASRYSMGMGDEQYF.

A note on this clonotype: Since no conserved phenylalanine or tryptophan closes the CDR3, a read error is the likely cause. The chain's CDR3 is CSAREGTGGTDTQYV. The DNA of the CDR3 is TGCAGTGCTAGAGAGGGGACAGGGGGCACAGATACGCAGTATGTT. The V call is TRBV20-1, the J call TRBJ2-3; 10 bases are a match to TRBD1. The CDR3 has 15 amino acids. The germline gives CDR1 DFQATT, CDR2 SNEGSKA (reference sequence). V was clipped by 0 bases and J by 1 base; unmatched bases: 1.

Concerning this clonotype itself: Just one base apart from a much larger clone, this may be a read error. The chain combines TRBV10-3 with TRBJ2-5; unclear D gene. The V end was cut by 3 bases, the J end by 5 bases, with 10 bases between. The CDR3 runs 13 residues. Germline V gene lookup returns CDR1 ENHRY and CDR2 SYGVKD. This chain's CDR3 is CAISDLFGETQYF. CDR3 DNA: TGTGCCATCAGTGACTTATTTGGGGAGACCCAGTACTTC.

This clonotype occurred a few times. The chain carries TRBV5-1 and TRBJ2-6, with D unclear. The CDR3 has 15 amino acids. Germline-derived CDR1 and CDR2 are SGHRS and YFSETQ. Deletions cut 1 base from V and 0 bases from J, with 5 bases between. CDR3 in amino acids: CASSLMSSGANVLTF. CDR3 bases: TGCGCCAGCAGCTTGATGTCCTCTGGGGCCAACGTCCTGACTTTC.

The J gene is TRBJ2-3, the V gene TRBV4-1; D remains unclear. The CDR3 totals 15 residues. V dropped 0 bases and J dropped 6 bases, with 13 bases sitting between them. The germline V gene encodes CDR1 MGHRA and CDR2 YSYEKL. In DNA form, the CDR3 reads TGCGCCAGCAGCCAAGAACCCACAGTCCCGGATACGCAGTATTTT. The encoded protein is CASSQEPTVPDTQYF.

This clonotype was seen ten or more times. The chain recombines TRBV10-3 with TRBJ2-5; the D gene is possibly TRBD1 (6 bases). Germline V gene sequence: CDR1 ENHRY, CDR2 SYGVKD. The germline V and J ends were trimmed by 4 bases and 0 bases, with 9 bases remaining between them. This CDR3 comprises 14 residues. The CDR3 DNA is TGTGCCATCAGTGGACAGGAAAACCAAGAGACCCAGTACTTC. It specifies CAISGQENQETQYF.

This clonotype has ten or more counts. This chain connects TRBV12-3 or TRBV12-4 to TRBJ1-6; maybe TRBD1 (5 bases). CDR3 length: 14 amino acids. Trimming removed 6 bases at V and 9 bases at J, with 15 bases between. The CDR3 DNA follows: TGTGCCAGCAGCTCGGATCGGGGGATTTCACCCCTCCACTTT. Protein sequence: CASSSDRGISPLHF.

The genes are TRBV21-1 and TRBJ1-5. TRBV21-1 is described as a pseudogene. CDR3 length: 18 residues. The CDR3 loop reads CASSKQVCEGVGNQPQHF. CDR3 nucleotides: TGTGCCAGCAGCAAACAAGTTTGTGAGGGAGTCGGCAATCAGCCCCAGCATTTT.

This clonotype showed up many times. The V call is TRBV20-1, the J call TRBJ1-6; D uncertain. V lost 6 bases to trimming and J lost 9 bases, with 18 bases between them. From germline, CDR1 is DFQATT and CDR2 SNEGSKA (reference sequence). The CDR3 length is 14 residues. DNA of the CDR3: TGCAGTGCCCCCAGCCCTAACGGCGGTTCACCCCTCCACTTT. This translates into CSAPSPNGGSPLHF.

This clonotype was seen a handful of times. The J gene is TRBJ2-1, the V gene TRBV7-9; possible D gene TRBD2, 6 bases. Trimming took 3 bases from V and 7 from J, leaving 16 bases between them. The CDR3 length is 15 residues. The germline gives CDR1 SEHNR, CDR2 FQNEAQ (reference sequence). This CDR3 reads CASSFAGTLTNEQFF. CDR3 in DNA: TGTGCCAGCAGCTTTGCGGGGACCCTTACAAATGAGCAGTTCTTC. The entire variable domain, with the rest obtained from reference TRBV7-9 and TRBJ2-1, is as follows: DTGVSQNPRHKITKRGQNVTFRCDPISEHNRLYWYRQTLGQGPEFLTYFQNEAQLEKSRLLSDRFSAERPKGSFSTLEIQRTEQGDSAMYLCASSFAGTLTNEQFFGPGTRLTVL.

The CDR3 loop reads CASRPRIAGAYNEQFF. CDR3 nucleotides: TGTGCCAGCAGACCCAGGATAGCGGGGGCCTACAATGAGCAGTTCTTC. The J gene is TRBJ2-1, the V gene TRBV5-4; TRBD2 matches 9 bases. Looked up from germline, CDR1 is SGHNT and CDR2 is YYREEE (reference sequence). V lost 5 bases, J lost 2 bases, and 8 bases stayed unmatched. The CDR3 runs 16 residues.

This clonotype was detected many times. This chain links TRBV20-1 with TRBJ1-6; D gene ambiguous. V lost 5 bases to trimming and J lost 5 bases, with 7 bases between them. Germline lookup yields CDR1 DFQATT and CDR2 SNEGSKA (reference sequence). This CDR3 is 12 amino acids long. CDR3 sequence (DNA): TGCAGTGCTGGGGTCAATAATTCACCCCTCCACTTT. As protein: CSAGVNNSPLHF.

The J gene is TRBJ2-5, the V gene TRBV20-1, with 11 positions matching TRBD2. J lost 5 bases, V lost 0 bases, and 8 bases had no gene match. The CDR3 extends over 16 amino acids. Germline loops: CDR1 DFQATT, CDR2 SNEGSKA (reference sequence). CDR3 amino acids: CSARDGRASGGETQYF. CDR3 in DNA: TGCAGTGCTAGAGATGGTCGGGCTAGCGGGGGGGAGACCCAGTACTTC.

This chain connects TRBV20-1 to TRBJ1-5; D is perhaps TRBD1 (6 bases). The CDR3 length is 14 residues. The germline gives CDR1 DFQATT, CDR2 SNEGSKA (reference sequence). Trimming cost V 5 bases and J 4 bases, with 15 bases left between them. The CDR3 nucleotides read TGCAGTGCTGGGGGCGGGTTGAATAATCAGCCCCAGCATTTT. Translated: CSAGGGLNNQPQHF.

The table lists this clonotype with a few counts. The rearrangement links TRBV6-1 to TRBJ2-7, with D possibly being TRBD1 (5 bases). The germline CDR1 and CDR2 sequences are MNHNS and SASEGT. Trimming removed 6 bases from V and 7 bases from J, with 16 bases in between. This CDR3 is 13 amino acids long. The CDR3 loop reads CASSPGDRREQYV. The CDR3 DNA sequence: TGTGCCAGCAGCCCCGGAGACAGAAGGGAGCAGTACGTC.

This sequence joins TRBV7-7 and TRBJ2-4; TRBD2 matches at 7 bases. Germline CDR1 and CDR2: SSHAT and FNYEAQ (reference sequence). J was trimmed by 9 bases and V by 8 bases; bases with no gene match: 16. This CDR3 has 15 residues. The CDR3 DNA follows: TGTGCCAGCCCCAATCCAGCCGGGACTAAGGGCATTCAGTACTTC. Its translation: CASPNPAGTKGIQYF.

This clonotype was observed at least ten times. The rearrangement joins TRBV29-1 to TRBJ2-2; D gene uncertain. This CDR3 has 12 residues. The V end lost 4 bases, the J end lost 1 base, and 4 bases lay between the germline ends. Germline assignment: CDR1 SQVTM and CDR2 ANQGSEA. Here the CDR3 DNA reads TGCAGCGTTGCGTGGAACACCGGGGAGCTGTTTTTT. Protein product: CSVAWNTGELFF.

The chain links TRBV7-2 to TRBJ1-5; D gene uncertain. The CDR3 runs to 13 residues. V lost 5 bases and J lost 0, with 5 bases in between. Per the germline V gene, CDR1 is SGHTA and CDR2 is FQGNSA. The CDR3 coding sequence is TGTGCCAGCAGCATCGATAGCAATCAGCCCCAGCATTTT. As protein: CASSIDSNQPQHF. The complete variable domain, with remaining parts taken from reference TRBV7-2 and TRBJ1-5, reads GAGVSQSPSNKVTEKGKDVELRCDPISGHTALYWYRQSLGQGLEFLIYFQGNSAPDKSGLPSDRFSAERTGGSVSTLTIQRTQQEDSAVYLCASSIDSNQPQHFGDGTRLSIL.

This clonotype was seen ten or more times. The chain recombines TRBV7-2 with TRBJ2-1; D possibly corresponds to TRBD1 (6 bases). V dropped 6 bases and J dropped 8 bases, with 17 bases sitting between them. This CDR3 region has 14 residues. Germline values: CDR1 SGHTA, CDR2 FQGNSA. The CDR3 DNA reads as TGTGCCAGCAGGTGGGGGCAGGTCCGCGATGAGCAGTTCTTC. It codes for CASRWGQVRDEQFF.

At least ten counts were recorded for this clonotype. The CDR3 region is CSARVPRGGTYEQYF. CDR3 bases: TGCAGTGCTAGAGTGCCCCGGGGAGGCACCTACGAGCAGTACTTC. The rearrangement joins TRBV20-1 to TRBJ2-7; tentatively, D is TRBD2 (6 bases). V was cut by 1 base and J by 2 bases, with 15 bases left in between. The CDR3 is 15 residues long. Germline assignment: CDR1 DFQATT and CDR2 SNEGSKA (reference sequence).